The 32 T cell receptor beta chains below all came from one sample that was sequenced in a study of T cells after yellow fever vaccination. TCRdb independently ran MiXCR on the 5' RACE reads; one entry per CDR3 protein. The sample has hundreds of thousands of distinct CDR3 sequences; 9% to 15% are singletons. Source: PBMCs, taken on the day of the yellow fever booster vaccination. These receptors originate from a man between 25 and 39 years old who received the YFV17D yellow fever vaccine.

This clonotype was counted a few times. The CDR3 nucleotides read TGTGCCAGCAGCCCTTGGGGCGACCATGGCTACACCTTC. This codes for CASSPWGDHGYTF. This chain links TRBV27 with TRBJ1-2; TRBD1 might be the D (5 bases). The CDR3 extends over 13 amino acids. The V end was cut by 6 bases, the J end by 6 bases, with 14 bases between. Germline V CDR1 and CDR2: MNHEY, SMNVEV (reference sequence).

This clonotype has only a few counts. V gene TRBV11-2 combines with J gene TRBJ2-2, with 10 bases lining up with TRBD1. Losses at the gene ends were 5 bases for V and 6 bases for J; bases not matched to a gene: 15. This CDR3 has 18 amino acids. Germline V lookup: CDR1 SGHAT, CDR2 FQNNGV. The CDR3 loop reads CASSPSLPGTGASGELFF. CDR3 nucleotides: TGTGCCAGCAGCCCCTCCCTTCCCGGGACAGGGGCTTCCGGGGAGCTGTTTTTT.

This rearrangement joins TRBV14 to TRBJ2-2; D not resolved. Germline V gives CDR1 SGHDN, CDR2 FVKESK. Trimming left V 1 base short and J 7 bases short, with 13 bases between. The CDR3 spans 15 residues. CDR3 DNA sequence: TGTGCCAGCAGCCAAGGGTACACGGTTAACGGGGAGCTGTTTTTT. Translated, it gives CASSQGYTVNGELFF.

The CDR3 is CASSSFGNQPQHF. CDR3 sequence (DNA): TGTGCCAGCAGTAGTTTTGGCAATCAGCCCCAGCATTTT. The genes are TRBV6-1 and TRBJ1-5, with D hard to call. The germline V and J ends were trimmed by 5 bases and 2 bases, with 7 bases remaining between them. The CDR3 length is 13 residues. Germline V lookup: CDR1 MNHNS, CDR2 SASEGT.

This clonotype was detected many times. The chain combines TRBV7-2 with TRBJ2-2; D unclear. This CDR3 region has 12 residues. Trimming shortened V by 1 base and J by 6 bases, and 3 bases separated the two germline ends. The germline gives CDR1 SGHTA, CDR2 FQGNSA. The CDR3 here is CASSLEAGELFF. Here the CDR3 DNA reads TGTGCCAGCAGCTTAGAGGCCGGGGAGCTGTTTTTT.

The gene calls are TRBV6-1 and TRBJ2-4, with TRBD1 matching over 8 bases. Trimming cost V 6 bases and J 5 bases; bases outside gene matches: 15. The CDR3 covers 17 residues. The germline V gene encodes CDR1 MNHNS and CDR2 SASEGT. The CDR3: CASRLLGPGGVENIQYF. The CDR3, as DNA: TGTGCCAGCAGACTACTAGGGCCAGGGGGCGTCGAAAACATTCAGTACTTC.

This chain joins TRBV6-5 and TRBJ1-1; 7 bases align to TRBD1. V lost 0 bases to trimming and J lost 1 base; unmatched junction nucleotides: 8. The CDR3 runs 17 residues. Germline values: CDR1 MNHEY, CDR2 SVGAGI. The CDR3 bases are TGTGCCAGCAGTTACTCAGGGGGCATTAGGCCGAACACTGAAGCTTTCTTT. This translates into CASSYSGGIRPNTEAFF.

In its sample, this clonotype was seen a few times. The V gene is TRBV9, the J gene TRBJ2-3; D remains ambiguous. Germline V gene sequence: CDR1 SGDLS, CDR2 YYNGEE. Deletions cut 3 bases from V and 2 bases from J, with 7 bases between. This CDR3 spans 13 amino acids. The CDR3: CASSADPTDTQYF. The CDR3 DNA reads TGTGCCAGCAGCGCAGATCCCACAGATACGCAGTATTTT.

In this sample, this clonotype turned up once. The V call is TRBV12-3 or TRBV12-4, the J call TRBJ1-5; D unclear. The CDR3 extends over 15 amino acids. The V end lost 7 bases, the J end lost 2 bases, and 15 bases lay between the germline ends. CDR3 protein: CASTYGSAGNQPQHF. The DNA for the CDR3 is TGTGCCAGCACGTACGGGTCGGCCGGCAATCAGCCCCAGCATTTT.

This clonotype was detected many times. The rearrangement joins TRBV7-2 to TRBJ2-4, with D unclear. The CDR3 is made up of 13 amino acids. V lost 3 bases to trimming and J lost 6 bases, with 9 bases between them. Germline V gene lookup returns CDR1 SGHTA and CDR2 FQGNSA. This chain's CDR3 is CASSFTRGNIQYF. DNA for the CDR3: TGTGCCAGCAGCTTCACACGTGGAAACATTCAGTACTTC.

This clonotype showed up many times. The chain employs TRBV6-1 and TRBJ1-1, with D hard to call. This CDR3 has 13 amino acids. Trimming left V 5 bases short and J 8 bases short, with 15 bases between. Germline CDR1 is MNHNS and CDR2 is SASEGT. CDR3 sequence reads: CASSLRQDLEAFF. The DNA for the CDR3 is TGTGCCAGCAGTCTTCGTCAGGACTTAGAAGCTTTCTTT.

This clonotype was counted a few times. The junction departs from the called germline gene at one end, perhaps through a read error. The J gene is TRBJ2-3, the V gene TRBV9; TRBD2 matches 10 bases. This CDR3 is built from 17 residues. The germline V gene encodes CDR1 SGDLS and CDR2 YYNGEE. Here the CDR3 reads CASSVAPAGGSADTQYF. Written as DNA, the CDR3 is TGTGCCAGCAGCGTAGCTCCAGCGGGAGGGAGCGCAGACACGCAGTATTTT.

This clonotype was picked up a small number of times. The chain couples TRBV19 to TRBJ1-2, with 7 bases matching TRBD1. Germline CDR1 LNHDA, CDR2 SQIVND (reference sequence). V was clipped by 3 bases and J by 4 bases; unmatched bases: 2. The CDR3 spans 13 residues. CDR3 loop: CASSMGQTYGYTF. In DNA form, the CDR3 reads TGTGCCAGTAGTATGGGACAGACCTATGGCTACACCTTC. Based on the CDR3 plus reference TRBV19 and TRBJ1-2, the full variable domain is DGGITQSPKYLFRKEGQNVTLSCEQNLNHDAMYWYRQDPGQGLRLIYYSQIVNDFQKGDIAEGYSVSREKKESFPLTVTSAQKNPTAFYLCASSMGQTYGYTFGSGTRLTVV.

In this sample, this clonotype turned up once. The J gene is TRBJ2-1, the V gene TRBV19; 8 bases fit TRBD2. After removal of 3 bases from V and 7 bases from J, the junction contained 8 bases not matched to a gene. The CDR3 runs 15 residues. Per the germline V gene, CDR1 is LNHDA and CDR2 is SQIVND (reference sequence). CDR3 DNA sequence: TGTGCCAGTAGTATGATCGCTAGCGGGCGGAATGAGCAGTTCTTC. It codes for CASSMIASGRNEQFF.

V is TRBV20-1 and J is TRBJ2-5; 7 bases line up with TRBD1. The CDR3 is made up of 13 amino acids. Germline V gives CDR1 DFQATT, CDR2 SNEGSKA (reference sequence). V lost 4 bases and J lost 5; bases outside the gene matches: 7. CDR3 DNA: TGCAGTGCTAAGAAGACAGGGTTTGAGACCCAGTACTTC. This gives the protein CSAKKTGFETQYF.

This chain links TRBV7-9 with TRBJ1-4; D remains unclear. The CDR3 loop spans 13 amino acids. Trimming took 1 base from V and 8 from J, leaving 8 bases between them. Germline-derived CDR1 and CDR2 are SEHNR and FQNEAQ (reference sequence). DNA for the CDR3: TGTGCCAGCAGCTTAGGCTCCGGGGAAAAACTGTTTTTT. Protein product: CASSLGSGEKLFF.

This clonotype was seen a handful of times. The V and J genes are TRBV7-2 and TRBJ2-3; D is unclear. The CDR3 covers 14 residues. The germline V gene has CDR1 SGHTA and CDR2 FQGNSA. V was clipped by 1 base and J by 6 bases, with 11 bases between them. The CDR3 protein is CASSLVVGQDTQYF. In nucleotides, the CDR3 is TGTGCCAGCAGCTTAGTGGTAGGGCAGGATACGCAGTATTTT.

This clonotype occurred a few times. The chain has TRBV7-9 and TRBJ2-2; D is unresolved. Germline V CDR1 and CDR2: SEHNR, FQNEAQ (reference sequence). This CDR3 region has 14 residues. The V and J ends lost 8 bases and 6 bases respectively, with 16 bases between them. The CDR3 reads CASPQSDVAGELFF. CDR3 DNA sequence: TGTGCCAGCCCACAATCCGATGTGGCCGGGGAGCTGTTTTTT.

V and J are TRBV9 and TRBJ1-5; TRBD1 agrees at 7 bases. J gave up 1 base and V 1 base, and 5 bases lay outside the gene matches. Germline V gene lookup returns CDR1 SGDLS and CDR2 YYNGEE. CDR3 size: 16 residues. CDR3 nucleotide sequence: TGTGCCAGCAGCGTACCATCGACAGGGAGCAATCAGCCCCAGCATTTT. Protein: CASSVPSTGSNQPQHF.

This clonotype was seen only a few times. This chain joins TRBV14 and TRBJ2-7; TRBD2 matches at 9 bases. The CDR3 contains 16 residues. Germline values: CDR1 SGHDN, CDR2 FVKESK. The J segment lost 9 bases and the V segment lost 0 bases, leaving 12 bases of the junction unmatched. The CDR3 coding sequence is TGTGCCAGCAGCCAAGATCTTGCGGGAGGGCCTAGAGGGCAGTACTTC. Translated: CASSQDLAGGPRGQYF.

The V call is TRBV10-3, the J call TRBJ1-4; D might be TRBD1 (5 bases). Deletions cut 6 bases from V and 1 base from J, with 6 bases between. Per germline, CDR1 ENHRY and CDR2 SYGVKD. This CDR3 region has 13 residues. As DNA, the CDR3 is TGTGCCATCAGGAGGGGAACTAATGAAAAACTGTTTTTT. As protein: CAIRRGTNEKLFF.

The chain carries TRBV4-2 and TRBJ2-4; 8 nucleotides match TRBD2. The CDR3 has 17 amino acids. The germline V gene has CDR1 LGHNA and CDR2 YNFKEQ. With 4 bases clipped from V and 5 bases from J, the junction kept 13 bases outside the gene matches. DNA for the CDR3: TGTGCCAGCAGCCTAAGGGCCGGACTAGCCGGCCAAAACATTCAGTACTTC. Its translation: CASSLRAGLAGQNIQYF.

This clonotype came up a few times. CDR3 amino acids: CASSIIAGEYNEQFF. In nucleotides, the CDR3 is TGTGCCAGTAGTATAATAGCGGGAGAGTACAATGAGCAGTTCTTC. The chain links TRBV19 to TRBJ2-1, with 9 bases lining up with TRBD2. V dropped 2 bases and J dropped 4; count of bases not matched to a gene: 3. The CDR3 totals 15 residues. Germline V gene lookup returns CDR1 LNHDA and CDR2 SQIVND (reference sequence).

In its sample, this clonotype was seen a few times. V and J are TRBV20-1 and TRBJ2-2; 8 bases fit TRBD2. Germline CDR1 DFQATT, CDR2 SNEGSKA (reference sequence). The CDR3 length is 15 residues. V gave up 1 base and J gave up 4 bases; unmatched junction bases: 5. The CDR3 reads CSARADLAGTGELFF. The CDR3 region has the DNA TGCAGTGCTAGAGCAGACCTAGCGGGCACCGGGGAGCTGTTTTTT.

This clonotype was observed a handful of times. CDR3 in amino acids: CASSRGLESTDTQYF. The DNA of the CDR3 is TGTGCCAGCAGCCGTGGACTAGAATCCACAGATACGCAGTATTTT. V and J are TRBV14 and TRBJ2-3, with 7 positions matching TRBD2. Germline loops: CDR1 SGHDN, CDR2 FVKESK. V was pared by 4 bases and J by 2 bases, with 6 bases of the junction left unmatched. The CDR3 covers 15 residues.

This clonotype came up many times. The V gene is TRBV24-1, the J gene TRBJ2-1, with a tentative D call TRBD1 (6 bases). The CDR3 spans 17 residues. The V gene lost 5 bases and the J gene lost 1 base, with 17 bases spanning the gap. CDR1 and CDR2 (germline): KGHDR, SFDVKD. The chain's CDR3 is CATSVSGAAKSYNEQFF. In DNA form, the CDR3 reads TGTGCCACCAGTGTCTCAGGGGCGGCGAAATCCTACAATGAGCAGTTCTTC.

In this sample, this clonotype turned up a few times. The rearrangement joins TRBV12-3 or TRBV12-4 to TRBJ1-1; D unclear. There are 13 residues in the CDR3. The germline V and J ends were trimmed by 6 bases and 0 bases, with 8 bases remaining between them. The CDR3 DNA follows: TGTGCCAGCAGAACTGGATTGAACACTGAAGCTTTCTTT. As protein: CASRTGLNTEAFF.

This clonotype was counted between two and nine times. This chain uses TRBV10-3 with TRBJ2-7; 8 bases are a match to TRBD2. The trim removed 10 bases at V and 0 bases at J, leaving 5 bases unmatched. Per germline, CDR1 ENHRY and CDR2 SYGVKD. This CDR3 has 13 amino acids. CDR3 sequence: CATSTSGSYEQYF. The CDR3 DNA is TGTGCCACCTCTACTAGCGGCTCCTACGAGCAGTACTTC.

This clonotype was seen a few times. V and J are TRBV5-1 and TRBJ2-2; 7 bases are shared with TRBD1. The CDR3 is made up of 15 amino acids. Trimming cost V 1 base and J 7 bases; bases outside gene matches: 7. CDR1 SGHRS and CDR2 YFSETQ come from the germline V gene. In DNA, the CDR3 is TGCGCCAGCAGCTTGACAGGGGATAGTATCGGGGAGCTGTTTTTT. This sequence encodes CASSLTGDSIGELFF.

This clonotype was counted a few times. CDR3 loop: CASSLLREGPRQSPDTQYF. In nucleotides, the CDR3 is TGTGCCAGCAGCTTATTGCGGGAGGGCCCGCGCCAGTCCCCAGATACGCAGTATTTT. The V and J genes are TRBV11-1 and TRBJ2-3; TRBD2 matches at 9 bases. CDR3 length: 19 amino acids. The junction had 16 bases not matched to a gene; V was cut back by 2 bases and J by 4 bases. Germline CDR1 reads SGHAT; CDR2 reads FQDESV (reference sequence).

J is TRBJ2-3 and V is TRBV29-1, with 9 bases matching TRBD2. Germline CDR1 reads SQVTM; CDR2 reads ANQGSEA. The CDR3 consists of 14 residues. J lost 5 bases, V lost 5 bases, and 8 bases had no gene match. The CDR3 DNA reads as TGCAGCGTTCTTGCGGGAGGGCCAGAAGATACGCAGTATTTT. It encodes CSVLAGGPEDTQYF.

This clonotype came up a few times. V usage is TRBV6-1 and J usage is TRBJ2-5; 8 bases fit TRBD1. Germline lookup yields CDR1 MNHNS and CDR2 SASEGT. The V gene end was trimmed by 6 bases and the J gene end by 7 bases; junction bases not matched to a gene: 16. CDR3 length: 16 amino acids. CDR3 protein: CASSPGQGPTFGTQYF. Written as DNA, the CDR3 is TGTGCCAGCAGCCCCGGACAGGGTCCTACTTTTGGGACCCAGTACTTC.